The present T cell receptor beta chain was sequenced within a study of neoadjuvant anti-PD-1 for oral cavity cancer. Study details: Most patients had three to four biweekly doses of 3 mg/kg nivolumab before resection.

Stage II-IVA oral cavity squamous cell carcinoma was new and untreated by systemic or radiation therapy. Looked up from germline, CDR1 is MNHNS and CDR2 is SASEGT. Germline trimming cut 2 bases from V and 4 bases from J; bases unmatched to any gene: 6. This CDR3 spans 15 amino acids. Assay: immunoSEQ multiplex PCR; the TCRdb copy retains only in-frame clones and omits some. This repertoire shows over 12,000 clones, roughly 73% found once; its top ten account for less than 3%. The V call is TRBV6-1, the J call TRBJ1-2; 8 nucleotides match TRBD1. This clonotype originated in a person between 40 and 80 years old with oral cavity squamous cell carcinoma. Sequencing was performed on PBMCs, taken before nivolumab (anti-PD-1) treatment. As DNA, the CDR3 is TGTGCCAGCAGTGAATCTGGGACAGGAGCCTATGGCTACACCTTC. Translated, it gives CASSESGTGAYGYTF.